Listed below are T cell receptor beta chains from one sample, sequenced in a study of blood T cells in healthy people across ages. TCRdb fed the 5' RACE reads into MiXCR, producing one record per CDR3 protein. The table lists about 650,000 distinct CDR3 sequences, around 50% of them singletons, with about 14% in the top ten. The specimen sequenced was blood. Receptors were obtained from a woman of 80 years or more in good health. CDR3s include the opening cysteine and the closing phenylalanine or tryptophan. D genes are given only for firm matches. Clone size, where shown, is once, few, many, or a class for clones that have expanded.

size,J,D,V,CDR3,DNA
many,TRBJ2-1,-,TRBV29-1,CSVEWKGFGGNEQFF,TGCAGCGTTGAATGGAAGGGTTTTGGGGGCAATGAGCAGTTCTTC
many,TRBJ1-1,-,TRBV11-2,CASSFLFKAFF,TGTGCCAGCAGCTTCCTTTTTAAAGCTTTCTTT
many,TRBJ2-1,TRBD2,TRBV7-2,CASSLTSGAPNEQFF,TGTGCCAGCAGCCTAACTAGCGGGGCCCCAAATGAGCAGTTCTTC
-,TRBJ2-7,-,TRBV7-9,CASSSQQGYEQYF,TGTGCCAGCAGCTCGCAGCAGGGTTACGAGCAGTACTTC
many,TRBJ2-5,-,TRBV6-6,CASSNRGEETQYF,TGTGCCAGCAGTAACCGAGGCGAAGAGACCCAGTACTTC
few,TRBJ2-5,-,TRBV20-1,CSALGGASGIYNEQYF,TGCAGTGCCTTGGGGGGGGCTAGCGGCATCTACAATGAGCAGTACTTC
once,TRBJ1-2,TRBD1,TRBV4-1,CASSQVGTGTRGYTF,TGCGCCAGCAGCCAAGTCGGGACAGGGACAAGAGGCTACACCTTC
-,TRBJ2-3,TRBD1,TRBV4-3,CASSQVLRTGGADTQYF,TGCGCCAGCAGCCAAGTTCTTCGGACAGGGGGCGCAGATACGCAGTATTTT
-,TRBJ2-7,-,TRBV24-1,CATSARGGYEQYF,TGTGCCACCAGTGCCAGGGGAGGCTACGAGCAGTACTTC
many,TRBJ2-7,-,TRBV24-1,CATSPSGESSYEQYF,TGTGCCACCAGCCCCTCCGGCGAGAGCTCCTACGAGCAGTACTTC
-,TRBJ2-7,-,TRBV7-2,CASSRPGLLEGQYF,TGTGCCAGCAGCCGCCCCGGGCTACTTGAGGGGCAGTACTTC
-,TRBJ2-1,-,TRBV12-3/TRBV12-4,CASSVGVASSYEQFF,TGTGCCAGCAGCGTGGGGGTAGCGAGCTCCTACGAGCAGTTCTTC
many,TRBJ2-7,-,TRBV6-1,CASRPQGGKSSYEQYF,TGTGCCAGCAGGCCCCAGGGGGGTAAGAGCTCCTACGAGCAGTACTTC
many,TRBJ2-1,TRBD1,TRBV28,CASSLVKAGGEVNEQFF,TGTGCCAGCAGTTTGGTTAAGGCAGGGGGAGAAGTCAATGAGCAGTTCTTC
few,TRBJ2-4,-,TRBV12-3/TRBV12-4,CASGSAKNIQYF,TGTGCCAGCGGATCAGCCAAAAACATTCAGTACTTC
-,TRBJ1-1,TRBD1,TRBV6-2/TRBV6-3,CASSYSTQGANTEAFF,TGTGCCAGCAGTTACTCCACTCAGGGGGCGAACACTGAAGCTTTCTTT
many,TRBJ2-1,TRBD1,TRBV5-1,CASSGVGQGSYNEQFF,TGCGCCAGCAGCGGCGTGGGACAGGGAAGCTACAATGAGCAGTTCTTC
-,TRBJ2-7,TRBD2,TRBV5-1,CASSLGDYSYEQYF,TGCGCCAGCAGCTTGGGGGACTACTCCTACGAGCAGTACTTC
once,TRBJ2-7,TRBD2,TRBV6-1,CASRGGELLAGSYNEQYF,TGTGCCAGCCGGGGAGGGGAACTTCTAGCGGGGTCCTACAATGAGCAGTACTTC
-,TRBJ2-5,-,TRBV20-1,CSASPTGRAETQYF,TGCAGTGCTAGCCCGACCGGTAGGGCCGAGACCCAGTACTTC
many,TRBJ2-1,-,TRBV29-1,CSVGYLGGGSYNEQFF,TGCAGCGTTGGATACCTGGGGGGAGGCTCCTACAATGAGCAGTTCTTC
few,TRBJ1-2,TRBD1,TRBV27,CASSSFSRTGWDYGYTF,TGTGCCAGCAGTTCCTTCTCGAGGACAGGGTGGGACTATGGCTACACCTTC
-,TRBJ2-7,TRBD1,TRBV7-2,CASTGQGPYEQYF,TGTGCCAGCACCGGACAGGGCCCCTACGAGCAGTACTTC
-,TRBJ2-2,-,TRBV7-2,CASSLNPGQNTGELFF,TGTGCCAGCAGCTTAAACCCCGGACAGAACACCGGGGAGCTGTTTTTT
-,TRBJ2-3,-,TRBV12-3/TRBV12-4,CASSLWQGTQYF,TGTGCCAGCAGTTTATGGCAGGGTACGCAGTATTTT
many,TRBJ1-5,-,TRBV5-6,CASSLKGSYSNQPQHF,TGTGCCAGCAGCTTAAAAGGGTCCTATAGCAATCAGCCCCAGCATTTT
-,TRBJ1-4,-,TRBV12-3/TRBV12-4,CPSSVRQGVELFF,TGTCCCAGCAGTGTAAGGCAGGGCGTTGAACTGTTTTTT
many,TRBJ2-5,-,TRBV25-1,CASSGDGISGETQYF,TGTGCCAGCAGTGGGGACGGGATTAGCGGAGAGACCCAGTACTTC
-,TRBJ2-3,-,TRBV20-1,CSARRGPDTQYF,TGCAGTGCTAGGAGAGGCCCAGATACGCAGTATTTT
many,TRBJ1-6,TRBD1,TRBV20-1,CSAILGGPGSPLHF,TGCAGTGCTATACTAGGGGGCCCGGGATCACCCCTCCACTTT
-,TRBJ1-2,-,TRBV2,CASSDYGLRGGGYTF,TGTGCCAGCAGTGATTACGGCCTGAGGGGCGGGGGCTACACCTTC
few,TRBJ2-1,TRBD1,TRBV7-2,CASSLGTGTYEQFF,TGTGCCAGCAGCTTGGGGACAGGGACCTACGAGCAGTTCTTC
-,TRBJ2-7,-,TRBV6-1,CASSEWGRVEQYF,TGTGCCAGCAGTGAATGGGGTAGGGTGGAGCAGTACTTC
few,TRBJ1-5,-,TRBV21-1,CASSKGGGRLRNGSNQPQHF,TGTGCCAGCAGCAAAGGGGGAGGACGACTTCGAAATGGAAGCAATCAGCCCCAGCATTTT
many,TRBJ2-3,TRBD2,TRBV29-1,CSVGGLVTDTQYF,TGCAGCGTTGGGGGACTAGTCACAGATACGCAGTATTTT